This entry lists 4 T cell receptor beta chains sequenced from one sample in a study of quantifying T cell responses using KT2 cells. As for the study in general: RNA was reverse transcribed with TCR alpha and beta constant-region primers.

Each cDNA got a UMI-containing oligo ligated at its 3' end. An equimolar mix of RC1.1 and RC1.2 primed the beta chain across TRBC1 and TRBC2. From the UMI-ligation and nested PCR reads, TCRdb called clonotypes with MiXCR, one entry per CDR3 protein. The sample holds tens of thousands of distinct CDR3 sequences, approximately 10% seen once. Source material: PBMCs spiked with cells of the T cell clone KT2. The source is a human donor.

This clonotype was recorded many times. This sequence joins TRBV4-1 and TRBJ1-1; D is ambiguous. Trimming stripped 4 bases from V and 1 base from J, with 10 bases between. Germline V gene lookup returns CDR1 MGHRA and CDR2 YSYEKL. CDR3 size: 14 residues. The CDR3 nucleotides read TGCGCCAGCAGCCGCTTCCAGGAGAACACTGAAGCTTTCTTT. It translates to CASSRFQENTEAFF.

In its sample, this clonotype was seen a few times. CDR3 residues: CASSLWGQGTGANVLTF. The CDR3 nucleotides are TGTGCCAGCAGTTTATGGGGTCAGGGAACAGGGGCCAACGTCCTGACTTTC. The chain has TRBV12-3 or TRBV12-4 and TRBJ2-6; possibly TRBD1 for D (5 bases). This CDR3 has 17 amino acids. V was pared by 2 bases and J by 4 bases, with 15 bases between.

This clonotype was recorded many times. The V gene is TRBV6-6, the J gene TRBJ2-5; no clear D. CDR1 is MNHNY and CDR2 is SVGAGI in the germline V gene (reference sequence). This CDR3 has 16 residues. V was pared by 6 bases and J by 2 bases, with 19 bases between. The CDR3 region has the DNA TGTGCCAGCAGCACATCCTTGTCGGAAATGCAAGAGACCCAGTACTTC. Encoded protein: CASSTSLSEMQETQYF.

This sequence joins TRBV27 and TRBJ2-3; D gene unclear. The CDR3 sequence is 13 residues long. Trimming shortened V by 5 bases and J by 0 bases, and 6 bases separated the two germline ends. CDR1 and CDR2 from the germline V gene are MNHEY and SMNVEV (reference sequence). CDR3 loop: CASSTPSTDTQYF. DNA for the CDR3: TGTGCCAGCAGTACTCCTAGCACAGATACGCAGTATTTT.